This TCR beta chain was sequenced in a study of Tregs in tolerant kidney transplant recipients (dated by TCRdb to about 2019). In terms of the full investigation: Related donors were used in the transplants with nonmyeloablative bone marrow transplantation, and mixed chimerism was transient in the human trials. The study applied TCRbeta sequencing to find donor-specific regulatory T cells before combined kidney and bone marrow transplantation and then followed those same cells after transplant.

In the paper's terms, the time point label means: blood sample drawn before combined kidney and bone marrow transplant. Thawed PBMCs were FACS-sorted into unstimulated Tregs (CD4+CD25+CD127-), CD4+ non-Tregs (CD4+CD25-), CD4 cells and CD8 cells. Prior to Treg sorting, thawed PBMCs were rested overnight with approximately 200 IU/ml IL-2 at 37 degrees C. The patients were a few recipients of combined kidney and bone marrow transplants from the ITN036ST trial, and samples were available only for these trial subjects. Healthy control blood was processed to PBMCs with a Ficoll density gradient and then cryopreserved, whereas patient PBMCs were collected both before and after transplant. Points on this clone: It lacks a known antigen. The input lacks base qualities; no much larger clone sits a single base away.

Including the terminal cysteine and phenylalanine, the CDR3 comprises 16 residues. Of the read, only the CDR3 DNA is kept; its 48 bases are in frame from base 1. CDR1 LGHNT and CDR2 FRNRAP were looked up in the germline V gene. Clipping removes 5 bases from V and 5 bases from J, with 11 as the unmatched junction base count. Genomic DNA was extracted from sorted cells with the QIAGEN DNeasy Blood and Tissue Kit for TCRbeta CDR3 sequencing. Through immunoSEQ, high-throughput TCRbeta CDR3 sequencing was done commercially, including PCR amplification with internal controls and bias correction. In the paper's pipeline: Unique productive TCRbeta sequences were defined by CDR3 nucleotide sequence where primers matched, and otherwise by CDR3 amino acid sequence together with Vbeta and Jbeta genes. As a correction for sorting error, sequences shared between sorted populations at a frequency ratio of 2:1 or less were discarded, and the remaining shared sequences were assigned to the higher population. A sequence was defined as donor-reactive if the sequence was expanded at least 5-fold in CFSE-low cells compared with unstimulated cells and had a frequency of at least 0.01% in CFSE-low cells. Repertoire divergence was quantified by Jensen-Shannon divergence calculated from the top 100 TCRbeta sequences ranked by frequency. For samples with multiple sequencing runs, sorting error was corrected separately for each run before the runs were pooled. TCRdb stores this immuneACCESS table with in-frame sequences only. Part of the clones is absent; in the studies checked, under half of the shortfall reflects unresolved V genes, and no reason is known for the rest. V and J calls plus clone size are reproduced from that table; the DNA served to infer D and trimming. Recorded for this sample are 55,000 to 80,000 clones; less than 98% of them occurred a single time. Approximately 0.34% of the sample goes to the ten largest clones.

General conclusions and limits of the study: The most biologically relevant and donor-specific TCRbeta repertoire appeared to be identified by expanding Tregs with activated donor B cells. In tolerant patients, donor-specific Tregs expanded more than Tregs overall, which suggests antigen-driven rather than nonspecific expansion. Although technical replication error seemed to be minimal, the question of biological reproducibility was not addressed directly. Because the PCR primers were changed over time for some patients, nucleotide-level comparison could not be performed across the samples from those patients. The study was constrained by small patient numbers, and validation of the findings is required in larger populations and under other immunosuppression protocols.

The chain is encoded by TRBV12-5 joined to TRBJ2-1, with 8 bases aligning to TRBD2. The specimen comprised Tregs from blood, sampled before the transplant. This sequence was found in a human donor who received a combined kidney and bone marrow transplant. The CDR3 region reads CASGPSGREFNNEQFF. In nucleotide form, the sequence is TGTGCTAGTGGTCCTAGCGGGCGGGAGTTCAACAATGAGCAGTTCTTC.